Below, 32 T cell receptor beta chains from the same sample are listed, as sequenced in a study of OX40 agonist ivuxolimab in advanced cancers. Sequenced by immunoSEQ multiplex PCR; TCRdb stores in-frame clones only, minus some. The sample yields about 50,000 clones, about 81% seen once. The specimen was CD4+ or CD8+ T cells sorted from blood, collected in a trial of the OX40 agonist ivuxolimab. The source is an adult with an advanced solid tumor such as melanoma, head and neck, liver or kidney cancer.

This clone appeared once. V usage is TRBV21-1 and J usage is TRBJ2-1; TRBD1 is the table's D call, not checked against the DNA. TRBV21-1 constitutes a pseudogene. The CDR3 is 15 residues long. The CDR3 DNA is TGTGCCAGCAGCCAACCGGGACACATCTACAATGAGCAGTTCTTC. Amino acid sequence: CASSQPGHIYNEQFF.

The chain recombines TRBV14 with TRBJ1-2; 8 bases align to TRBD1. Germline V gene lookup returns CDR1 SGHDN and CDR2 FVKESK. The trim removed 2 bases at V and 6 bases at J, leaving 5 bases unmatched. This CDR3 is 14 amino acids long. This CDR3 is CASSQQGARNGYTF. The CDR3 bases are TGTGCCAGCAGCCAACAGGGGGCGCGTAATGGCTACACCTTC.

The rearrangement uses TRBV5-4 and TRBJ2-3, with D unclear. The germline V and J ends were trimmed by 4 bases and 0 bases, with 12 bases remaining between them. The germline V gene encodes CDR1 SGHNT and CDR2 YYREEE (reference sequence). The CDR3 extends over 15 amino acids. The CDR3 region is CASSPGSASTDTQYF. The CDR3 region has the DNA TGTGCCAGCAGCCCCGGTTCCGCTAGCACAGATACGCAGTATTTT.

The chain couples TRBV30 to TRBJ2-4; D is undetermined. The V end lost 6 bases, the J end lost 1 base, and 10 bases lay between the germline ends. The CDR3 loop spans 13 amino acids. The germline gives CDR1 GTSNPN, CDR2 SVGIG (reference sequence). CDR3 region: CACKGWAKNIQYF. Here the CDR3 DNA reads TGTGCCTGCAAAGGGTGGGCCAAAAACATTCAGTACTTC.

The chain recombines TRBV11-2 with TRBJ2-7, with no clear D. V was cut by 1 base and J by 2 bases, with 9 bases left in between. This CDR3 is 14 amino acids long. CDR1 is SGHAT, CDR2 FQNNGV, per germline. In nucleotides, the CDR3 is TGTGCCAGCAGCTTAGTTCCGAGGCCCTACGAGCAGTACTTC. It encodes CASSLVPRPYEQYF.

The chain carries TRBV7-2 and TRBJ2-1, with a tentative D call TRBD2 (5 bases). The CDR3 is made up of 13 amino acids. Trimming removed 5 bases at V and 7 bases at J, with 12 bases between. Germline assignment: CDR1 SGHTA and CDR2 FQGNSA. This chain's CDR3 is CASSQNTGNEQFF. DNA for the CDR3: TGTGCCAGCAGCCAGAATACGGGGAATGAGCAGTTCTTC.

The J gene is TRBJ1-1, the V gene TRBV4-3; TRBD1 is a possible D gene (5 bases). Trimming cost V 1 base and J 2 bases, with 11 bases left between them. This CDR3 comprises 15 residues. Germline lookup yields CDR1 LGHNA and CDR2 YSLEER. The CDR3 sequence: CASSQGLQVNTEAFF. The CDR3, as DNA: TGCGCCAGCAGCCAAGGTTTACAGGTTAACACTGAAGCTTTCTTT.

The CDR3 is CASSPGKPQHF. The DNA of the CDR3 is TGTGCCAGCAGTCCTGGGAAGCCCCAGCATTTT. The genes are TRBV6-6 and TRBJ1-5; D remains ambiguous. The V gene's germline CDR1 is MNHNY and CDR2 SVGAGI (reference sequence). This CDR3 comprises 11 residues. The germline V and J ends were trimmed by 5 bases and 8 bases, with 7 bases remaining between them.

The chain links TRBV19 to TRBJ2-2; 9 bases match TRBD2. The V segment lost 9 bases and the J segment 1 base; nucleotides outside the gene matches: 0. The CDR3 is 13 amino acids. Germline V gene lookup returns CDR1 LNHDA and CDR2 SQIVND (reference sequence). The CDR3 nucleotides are TGTGCCAGACTAGCGGGGAACACCGGGGAGCTGTTTTTT. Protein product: CARLAGNTGELFF.

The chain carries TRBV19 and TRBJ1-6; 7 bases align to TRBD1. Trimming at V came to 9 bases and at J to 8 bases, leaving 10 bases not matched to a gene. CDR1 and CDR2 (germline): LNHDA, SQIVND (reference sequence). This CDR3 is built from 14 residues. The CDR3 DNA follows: TGTGCCAGCCAATTTGGACAGGTCCATTCACCCCTCCACTTT. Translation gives CASQFGQVHSPLHF.

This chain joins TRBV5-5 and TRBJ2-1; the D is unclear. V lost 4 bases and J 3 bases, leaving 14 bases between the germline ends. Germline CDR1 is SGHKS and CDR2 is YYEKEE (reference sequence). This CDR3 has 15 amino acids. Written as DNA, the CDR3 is TGTGCCAGCAGCCGCCCAGTAGGTAGCTACAATGAGCAGTTCTTC. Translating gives CASSRPVGSYNEQFF.

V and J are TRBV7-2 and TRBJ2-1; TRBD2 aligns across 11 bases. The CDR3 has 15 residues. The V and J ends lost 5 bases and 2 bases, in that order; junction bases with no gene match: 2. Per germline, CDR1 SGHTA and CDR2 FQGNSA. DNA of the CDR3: TGTGCCAGCAGCCCACTAGCGGGAGCCTACAATGAGCAGTTCTTC. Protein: CASSPLAGAYNEQFF.

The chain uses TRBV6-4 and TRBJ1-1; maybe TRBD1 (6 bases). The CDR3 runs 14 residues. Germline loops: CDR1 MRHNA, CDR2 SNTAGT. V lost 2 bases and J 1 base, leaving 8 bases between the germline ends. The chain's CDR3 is CASSDLDRNTEAFF. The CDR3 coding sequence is TGTGCCAGCAGTGACCTGGACAGGAACACTGAAGCTTTCTTT.

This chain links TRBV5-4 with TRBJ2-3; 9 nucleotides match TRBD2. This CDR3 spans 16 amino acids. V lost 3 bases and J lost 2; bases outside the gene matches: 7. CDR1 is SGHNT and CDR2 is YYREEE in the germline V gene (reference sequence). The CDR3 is CASSSPTSGHTDTQYF. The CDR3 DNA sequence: TGTGCCAGCAGCTCTCCGACTAGCGGACACACAGATACGCAGTATTTT.

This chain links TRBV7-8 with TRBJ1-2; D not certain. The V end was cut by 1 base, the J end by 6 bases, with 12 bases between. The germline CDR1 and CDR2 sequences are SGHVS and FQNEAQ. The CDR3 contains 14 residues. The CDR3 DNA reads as TGTGCCAGCAGCTTAGTCCCTTACTCGGATGGCTACACCTTC. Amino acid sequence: CASSLVPYSDGYTF.

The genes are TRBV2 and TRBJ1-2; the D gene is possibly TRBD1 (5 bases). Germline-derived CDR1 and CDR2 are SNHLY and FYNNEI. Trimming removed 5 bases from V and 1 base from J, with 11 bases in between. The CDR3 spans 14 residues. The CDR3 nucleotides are TGTGCCAGCAGTTCCGGGACGGATAACTATGGCTACACCTTC. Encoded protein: CASSSGTDNYGYTF.

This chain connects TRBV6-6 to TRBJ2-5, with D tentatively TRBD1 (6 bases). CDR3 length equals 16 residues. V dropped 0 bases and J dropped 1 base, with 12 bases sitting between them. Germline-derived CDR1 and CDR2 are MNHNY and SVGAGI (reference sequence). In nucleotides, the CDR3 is TGTGCCAGCAGTTACTCGGGCAGGGGCCGCCAAGAGACCCAGTACTTC. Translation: CASSYSGRGRQETQYF.

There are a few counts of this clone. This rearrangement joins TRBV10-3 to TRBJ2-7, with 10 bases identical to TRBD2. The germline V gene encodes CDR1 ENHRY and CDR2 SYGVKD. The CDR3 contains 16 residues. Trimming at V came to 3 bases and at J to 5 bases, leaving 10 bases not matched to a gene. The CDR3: CAISDGASGSIDEQYF. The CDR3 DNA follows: TGTGCCATCAGTGATGGAGCTAGCGGGAGTATTGACGAGCAGTACTTC.

CDR3 region: CASSPNRGDTIYF. CDR3 nucleotides: TGCGCCAGCAGCCCGAACAGGGGGGACACCATATATTTT. V usage is TRBV5-1 and J usage is TRBJ1-3, with 8 bases identical to TRBD1. The CDR3 extends over 13 amino acids. With V trimmed by 4 bases and J by 8 bases, 5 bases remained unmatched. Germline V lookup: CDR1 SGHRS, CDR2 YFSETQ.

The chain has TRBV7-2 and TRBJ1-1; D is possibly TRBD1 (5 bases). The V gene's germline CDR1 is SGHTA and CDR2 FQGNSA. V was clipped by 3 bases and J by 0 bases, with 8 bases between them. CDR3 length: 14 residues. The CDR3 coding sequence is TGTGCCAGCAGCTTGGGGGAAATGAACACTGAAGCTTTCTTT. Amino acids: CASSLGEMNTEAFF. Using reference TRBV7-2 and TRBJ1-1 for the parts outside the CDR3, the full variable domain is GAGVSQSPSNKVTEKGKDVELRCDPISGHTALYWYRQSLGQGLEFLIYFQGNSAPDKSGLPSDRFSAERTGGSVSTLTIQRTQQEDSAVYLCASSLGEMNTEAFFGQGTRLTVV.

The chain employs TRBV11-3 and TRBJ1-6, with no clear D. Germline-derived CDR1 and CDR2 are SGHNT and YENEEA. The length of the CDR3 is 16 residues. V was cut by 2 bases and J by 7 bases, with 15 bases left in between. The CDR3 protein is CASSLSPGGRNSPLHF. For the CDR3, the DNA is TGTGCCAGCAGCTTATCCCCAGGCGGCCGAAATTCACCCCTCCACTTT.

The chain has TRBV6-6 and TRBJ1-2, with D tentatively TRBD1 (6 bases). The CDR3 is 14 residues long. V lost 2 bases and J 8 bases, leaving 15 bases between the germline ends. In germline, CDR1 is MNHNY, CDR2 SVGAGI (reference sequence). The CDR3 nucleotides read TGTGCCAGCAGTTACGTCGGGGGACAAGGCGGCTACACCTTC. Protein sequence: CASSYVGGQGGYTF.

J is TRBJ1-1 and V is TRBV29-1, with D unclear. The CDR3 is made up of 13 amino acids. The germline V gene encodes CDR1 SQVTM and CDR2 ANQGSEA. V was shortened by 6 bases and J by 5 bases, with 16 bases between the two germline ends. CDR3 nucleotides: TGCAGCGTGGGATCGGAGGGCGGGACTGAAGCTTTCTTT. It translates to CSVGSEGGTEAFF. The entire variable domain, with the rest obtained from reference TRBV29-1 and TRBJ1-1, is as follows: SAVISQKPSRDICQRGTSLTIQCQVDSQVTMMFWYRQQPGQSLTLIATANQGSEATYESGFVIDKFPISRPNLTFSTLTVSNMSPEDSSIYLCSVGSEGGTEAFFGQGTRLTVV.

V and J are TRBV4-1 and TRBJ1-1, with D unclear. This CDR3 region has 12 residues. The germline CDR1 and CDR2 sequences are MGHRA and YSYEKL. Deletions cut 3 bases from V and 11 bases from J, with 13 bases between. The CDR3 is CASSHRPGGAFF. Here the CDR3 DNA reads TGCGCCAGCAGCCACCGGCCCGGAGGGGCTTTCTTT.

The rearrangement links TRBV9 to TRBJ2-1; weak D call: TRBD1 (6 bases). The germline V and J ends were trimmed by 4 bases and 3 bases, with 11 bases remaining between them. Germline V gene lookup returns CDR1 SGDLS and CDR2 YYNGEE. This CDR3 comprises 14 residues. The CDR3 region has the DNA TGTGCCAGCAGCAACCGGGACAACTACAATGAGCAGTTCTTC. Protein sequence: CASSNRDNYNEQFF.

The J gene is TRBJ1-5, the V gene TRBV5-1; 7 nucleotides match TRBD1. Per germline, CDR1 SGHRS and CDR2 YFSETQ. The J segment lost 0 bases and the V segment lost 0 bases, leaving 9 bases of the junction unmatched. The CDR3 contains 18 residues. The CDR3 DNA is TGCGCCAGCAGCTTGGCCCCCAGGGGGACATATAGCAATCAGCCCCAGCATTTT. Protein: CASSLAPRGTYSNQPQHF. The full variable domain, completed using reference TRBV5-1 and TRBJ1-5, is KAGVTQTPRYLIKTRGQQVTLSCSPISGHRSVSWYQQTPGQGLQFLFEYFSETQRNKGNFPGRFSGRQFSNSRSEMNVSTLELGDSALYLCASSLAPRGTYSNQPQHFGDGTRLSIL.

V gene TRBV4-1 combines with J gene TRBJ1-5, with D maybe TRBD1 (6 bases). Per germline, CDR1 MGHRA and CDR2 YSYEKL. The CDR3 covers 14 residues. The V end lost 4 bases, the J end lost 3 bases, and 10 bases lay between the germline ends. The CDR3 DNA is TGCGCCAGCAGCCTACAGGGACTCAATCAGCCCCAGCATTTT. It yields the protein CASSLQGLNQPQHF.

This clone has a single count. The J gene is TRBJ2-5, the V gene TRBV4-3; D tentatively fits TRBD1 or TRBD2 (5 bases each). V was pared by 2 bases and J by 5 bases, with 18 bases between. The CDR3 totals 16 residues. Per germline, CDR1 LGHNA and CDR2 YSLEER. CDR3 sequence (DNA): TGCGCCAGCAGCCAATCAAACCGAGGGGTACTCGAGACCCAGTACTTC. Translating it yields CASSQSNRGVLETQYF.

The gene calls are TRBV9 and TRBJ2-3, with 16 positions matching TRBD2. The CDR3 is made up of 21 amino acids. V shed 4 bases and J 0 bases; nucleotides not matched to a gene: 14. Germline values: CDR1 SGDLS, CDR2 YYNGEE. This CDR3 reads CASSPHSPGLAGGTSTDTQYF. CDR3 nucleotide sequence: TGTGCCAGCAGCCCTCACTCCCCGGGACTAGCGGGAGGGACTAGCACAGATACGCAGTATTTT.

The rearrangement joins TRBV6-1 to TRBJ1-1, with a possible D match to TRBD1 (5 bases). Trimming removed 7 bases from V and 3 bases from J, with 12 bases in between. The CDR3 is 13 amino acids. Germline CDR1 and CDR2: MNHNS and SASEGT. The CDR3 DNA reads TGTGCCAGCAAACGAGACAGTGACACTGAAGCTTTCTTT. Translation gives CASKRDSDTEAFF.

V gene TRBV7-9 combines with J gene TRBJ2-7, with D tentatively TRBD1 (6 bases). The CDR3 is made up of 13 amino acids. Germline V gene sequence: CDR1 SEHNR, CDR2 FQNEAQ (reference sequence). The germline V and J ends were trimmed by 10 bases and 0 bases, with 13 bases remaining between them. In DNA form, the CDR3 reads TGTGCCACTGGTAGGGGGAACTCCTACGAGCAGTACTTC. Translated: CATGRGNSYEQYF. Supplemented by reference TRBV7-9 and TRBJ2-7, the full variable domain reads DTGVSQNPRHKITKRGQNVTFRCDPISEHNRLYWYRQTLGQGPEFLTYFQNEAQLEKSRLLSDRFSAERPKGSFSTLEIQRTEQGDSAMYLCATGRGNSYEQYFGPGTRLTVT.

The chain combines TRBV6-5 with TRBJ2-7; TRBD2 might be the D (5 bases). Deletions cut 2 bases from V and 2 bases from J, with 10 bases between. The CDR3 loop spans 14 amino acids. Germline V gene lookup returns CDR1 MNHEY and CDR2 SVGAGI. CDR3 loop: CASSYAELAYEQYF. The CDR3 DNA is TGTGCCAGCAGTTACGCGGAACTAGCCTACGAGCAGTACTTC.